The rows below give T cell receptor beta chains drawn from one sample of a study of identical twins. TCRdb reanalysed the 5' RACE reads using MiXCR and keeps one entry per CDR3 protein. The table records some 900,000 distinct CDR3 sequences, around an eighth of them present only once. These data were also reused for a study on yellow fever vaccine responses in identical twins.

Sequencing used PBMCs. The receptor set was obtained from a woman aged 18-30 years in good health. Each CDR3 is given with its conserved first and last residue. A D gene is named only where the DNA matches it firmly. A row's size may be missing; if present it is once, few, many or a size class.

abundance,j_gene,d_gene,v_gene,CDR3nt,CDR3aa
NA,TRBJ2-2,NA,TRBV24-1,TGTGCCACCAGTCAAGGGGTCGCCGGGGAGCTGTTTTTT,CATSQGVAGELFF
few,TRBJ2-1,TRBD1,TRBV19,TGTGCCAGTACAGACAGGGGGAGCTCCTACAATGAGCAGTTCTTC,CASTDRGSSYNEQFF
few,TRBJ2-1,NA,TRBV4-1,TGCGCCAGCAGCCAACCAAGCAGGAGCTCCTACAATGAGCAGTTCTTC,CASSQPSRSSYNEQFF
few,TRBJ1-1,TRBD1,TRBV29-1,TGCAGCGTTAGTCAACCGTACGGGACAGGGGAGTCTGAAGCTTTCTTT,CSVSQPYGTGESEAFF
few,TRBJ2-5,NA,TRBV28,TGTGCCAGCAGCCATCTCCGGGACTTCAAAGAGACCCAGTACTTC,CASSHLRDFKETQYF
few,TRBJ2-7,NA,TRBV5-1,TGCGCCAGCAGTCCGGGTCGGAGCTCCTACGAGCAGTACTTC,CASSPGRSSYEQYF
NA,TRBJ2-1,NA,TRBV5-1,TGCGCCAGCAGCTTGGAAGGTTTCAGGACCTCAAATGAGCAGTTCTTC,CASSLEGFRTSNEQFF
many,TRBJ2-3,TRBD1,TRBV11-2,TGTGCCAGCAGCCGAGGACAGGGATTGGATACGCAGTATTTT,CASSRGQGLDTQYF
NA,TRBJ2-7,NA,TRBV5-5,TGTGCCAGCAGCTTCGGGCCTAAGGGGCCCGAGCAGTACTTC,CASSFGPKGPEQYF
few,TRBJ2-3,NA,TRBV7-9,TGTGCCAGCAGCCTAACGCTACTACCTAGCACAGATACGCAGTATTTT,CASSLTLLPSTDTQYF
NA,TRBJ2-6,NA,TRBV9,TGTGCCAGCAGCGTAGCTTCGGGGGCCAACGTCCTGACTTTC,CASSVASGANVLTF
few,TRBJ2-4,NA,TRBV7-9,TGTGCCAGCAGCTTAGGGAACTCAGCCAAAAACATTCAGTACTTC,CASSLGNSAKNIQYF
NA,TRBJ1-1,NA,TRBV7-2,TGTGCCAGCAGCTTAGATGGTTTCACGGTTAACACTGAAGCTTTCTTT,CASSLDGFTVNTEAFF
NA,TRBJ1-5,NA,TRBV10-3,TGTGCCATCCGGGACAGCAATCAGCCCCAGCATTTT,CAIRDSNQPQHF
few,TRBJ1-3,TRBD1,TRBV5-1,TGCGCCAGCAGCTTACCGGGACAGGGTGCTGGAAACACCATATATTTT,CASSLPGQGAGNTIYF
NA,TRBJ1-1,NA,TRBV10-3,TGTGCCACAGGACAGAGGGGGGCGAACACTGAAGCTTTCTTT,CATGQRGANTEAFF
many,TRBJ2-1,TRBD2,TRBV15,TGTGCCACCAGGACTAGCGGCAACAATGAGCAGTTCTTC,CATRTSGNNEQFF
NA,TRBJ2-2,NA,TRBV6-1,TGTGCCAGTGCGAAGGGGGGGCGTTCGGACACCGGGGAGCTGTTTTTT,CASAKGGRSDTGELFF
NA,TRBJ1-2,NA,TRBV7-2,TGTGCCAGCAGCGAAACCCAGGAGTCTGGCTACACCTTC,CASSETQESGYTF
few,TRBJ2-1,NA,TRBV20-1,TGCAGTGCTCCCCCGGGGTTGCGGAGCCCCTCCTACAATGAGCAGTTCTTC,CSAPPGLRSPSYNEQFF
few,TRBJ2-1,TRBD1,TRBV24-1,TGTGCCACAACGTATACAGGGGGCAGTGAGCAGTTCTTC,CATTYTGGSEQFF
NA,TRBJ1-5,NA,TRBV6-5,TGTGCCAGCAGTTATGCGACCCAGGCGGTGGGTCAGCCCCAGCATTTT,CASSYATQAVGQPQHF
NA,TRBJ2-1,NA,TRBV5-1,TGCGCCAGCAGTCCCTTTCGGGAGTACAATGAGCAGTTCTTC,CASSPFREYNEQFF
few,TRBJ2-1,NA,TRBV24-1,TGTGCCACCAAACCCGGGACTGGGAACAATGAGCAGTTCTTC,CATKPGTGNNEQFF
NA,TRBJ2-1,TRBD1,TRBV5-1,TGCGCCAGCACCCAGGGACAGGAGCAGTTCTTC,CASTQGQEQFF
NA,TRBJ2-3,NA,TRBV28,TGTGCCAGCACCAACCCCCGACTTCGCACAGATACGCAGTATTTT,CASTNPRLRTDTQYF
few,TRBJ2-7,TRBD1,TRBV12-3/TRBV12-4,TGTGCCAGCAGCATCCGGGACAGGAGCTCCTACGAGCAGTACTTC,CASSIRDRSSYEQYF
NA,TRBJ1-1,NA,TRBV2,TGTGCCAGCAGTGTGGTTCCGCCTGAAGCTTTCTTT,CASSVVPPEAFF
many,TRBJ2-1,TRBD2,TRBV10-3,TGTGCCACTGAGAGCGGGAGGGAGAATGAGCAGTTCTTC,CATESGRENEQFF
few,TRBJ1-2,TRBD1,TRBV12-3/TRBV12-4,TGTGCCAGCAGACGCACAGGGGAAAGGGATGGCTACACCTTC,CASRRTGERDGYTF
NA,TRBJ2-4,NA,TRBV15,TGTGCCACCAGCAGAGGAGTGGGCCAAGACATTCAGTACTTC,CATSRGVGQDIQYF
NA,TRBJ1-2,TRBD1,TRBV6-1,TGTGCCAGCAAAACAGGGACAGGGGGCGGCTACACCTTC,CASKTGTGGGYTF
many,TRBJ2-4,NA,TRBV28,TGTGCCAGCAGTTTGGCAGCAAACATTCAGTACTTC,CASSLAANIQYF